The clone carrying this T cell receptor beta chain appeared a few times. Its antigen is unknown. The data stem from a study of T cells after yellow fever vaccination. For the study at large: The SMART-Seq v4 Ultra Low Input method served to prepare the low-cell-number fractions. Study-level findings and limits: Overlap between CD4 and CD8 compartments was detected for a small share of clonotypes. By day 5 rather than day 15, the secondary response had peaked, though it was weaker.

This CDR3 comprises 13 residues. The ends lost 3 bases at V and 8 bases at J; junction bases unmatched: 5. The germline gives CDR1 SGDLS, CDR2 YYNGEE. The study made its TCR cDNA through 5'RACE template switching. That step introduced a universal primer site along with UMIs. TCRdb itself ran the 5' RACE reads through MiXCR, one entry per CDR3 protein. Here the sample spans under 600,000 distinct CDR3 sequences, just over 20% being singletons. This TCR was sampled from a man younger than 35 who received the YFV17D yellow fever vaccine. The specimen was PBMCs, collected about 20 days after the first yellow fever vaccination. The chain employs TRBV9 and TRBJ2-1, with 7 bases aligning to TRBD2. The CDR3 nucleotides read TGTGCCAGCAGCGGGACTAGTAGGTATGAGCAGTTCTTC. Protein product: CASSGTSRYEQFF. The full variable domain, completed using reference TRBV9 and TRBJ2-1, is DSGVTQTPKHLITATGQRVTLRCSPRSGDLSVYWYQQSLDQGLQFLIQYYNGEERAKGNILERFSAQQFPDLHSELNLSSLELGDSALYFCASSGTSRYEQFFGPGTRLTVL.